The present T cell receptor beta chain was sequenced within a study of blood T cell repertoires in COVID-19. As for the study in general: The cDNA or gDNA used as material had been derived from T cells, B-cell-depleted T cells, or PBMCs.

Authors' analysis steps: Using reference gene primer amplification, nucleated cell counts were estimated. Assay: immunoSEQ multiplex PCR; the TCRdb copy retains only in-frame clones and omits some. The V and J calls and clone size are taken from that table; D and trimming were inferred from the DNA. Counted here are fewer than 700,000 clones, 85% to 90% occurring once; the ten biggest clones make up less than 9.5%. V gave up 6 bases and J gave up 6 bases, with 26 bases separating them. Germline CDR1 reads SQVTM; CDR2 reads ANQGSEA. The CDR3 is made up of 16 amino acids. The origin of this receptor is a woman aged 50 to 60 with COVID-19, enrolled during active disease. The gene calls are TRBV29-1 and TRBJ1-2; D possibly corresponds to TRBD1 (6 bases). The sequenced material came from peripheral blood. CDR3 sequence reads: CSVWGGDTSHLDGYTF. The CDR3 DNA is TGCAGCGTCTGGGGGGGGGACACGTCCCATCTCGATGGCTACACCTTC.